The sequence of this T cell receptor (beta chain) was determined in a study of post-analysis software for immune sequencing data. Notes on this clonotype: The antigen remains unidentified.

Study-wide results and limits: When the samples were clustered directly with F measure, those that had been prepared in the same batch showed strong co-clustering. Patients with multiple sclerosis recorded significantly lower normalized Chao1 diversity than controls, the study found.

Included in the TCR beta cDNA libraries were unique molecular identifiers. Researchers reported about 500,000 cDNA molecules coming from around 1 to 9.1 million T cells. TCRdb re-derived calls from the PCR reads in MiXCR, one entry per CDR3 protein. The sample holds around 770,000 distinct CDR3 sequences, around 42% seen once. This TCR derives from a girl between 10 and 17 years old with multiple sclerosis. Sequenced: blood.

In DNA form, the CDR3 reads TGCGCCAGCAGCTTGAGGGCAGGGAGAGGGAGCGAGCAGTACTTC. Translated: CASSLRAGRGSEQYF. The chain is built from TRBV5-1 and TRBJ2-7, with D tentatively TRBD1 or TRBD2 (5 bases each). Trimming cost V 1 base and J 6 bases, with 17 bases left between them. The germline gives CDR1 SGHRS, CDR2 YFSETQ. This CDR3 has 15 residues.